This section outlines one TCR beta chain sequence together with its context. This entry comes from a study of memory CD4+ T cells and cytomegalovirus serostatus. Single viable CD3+CD4+CD8-CD45RO+ cells were sorted as the memory CD4+ T cells. Profiled with immunoSEQ multiplex PCR; TCRdb holds only in-frame clones, not every one. The sample holds about 59,000 clones, around 80% seen once. Trimming removed 4 bases from V and 11 bases from J; junction bases left unmatched: 8. This CDR3 spans 14 amino acids. CDR1 MDHEN and CDR2 SYDVKM come from the germline V gene. Sequencing was carried out using memory CD4+ T cells from blood. This TCR was recovered from an adult in good health and CMV-seronegative. Some clones in this sample may be carry-over from other donors' samples. J is TRBJ2-1 and V is TRBV28; 10 bases are shared with TRBD1. The chain's CDR3 is CASSSGTGAGKQFF. DNA of the CDR3: TGTGCCAGCAGTTCCGGGACAGGGGCGGGAAAGCAGTTCTTC.